One and the same sample provided the 26 T cell receptor beta chains below, sequenced in a study of T cell responses to AZD1222 COVID-19 vaccine. Measured with immunoSEQ multiplex PCR; TCRdb has only the in-frame clones, and not every one. The table records about 200,000 clones, under 95% of them present only once. This sample comprised peripheral blood, obtained on day 0 of MenACWY control vaccination. The receptors derive from an adult in good health.

Here the CDR3 reads CASSRGGDYGYTF. The DNA for the CDR3 is TGTGCCAGCAGCCGAGGGGGCGACTATGGCTACACCTTC. The rearrangement links TRBV12-3 or TRBV12-4 to TRBJ1-2; 7 nucleotides align to TRBD1. CDR3 length equals 13 residues. Germline trimming cut 6 bases from V and 3 bases from J; bases unmatched to any gene: 4.

The chain uses TRBV29-1 and TRBJ1-1; no firm D call. Trimming left V 3 bases short and J 10 bases short, with 6 bases between. Germline V gene data show CDR1 as SQVTM and CDR2 as ANQGSEA. CDR3 length equals 9 residues. The CDR3 DNA is TGCAGCGTTGAGGAGGGAGCTTTCTTT. Translating it yields CSVEEGAFF.

The chain recombines TRBV6-5 with TRBJ2-1; the match to TRBD1 covers 7 bases. V trimming: 8 bases; J trimming: 5 bases; junction bases outside the gene matches: 12. The CDR3 consists of 15 residues. Germline CDR1 MNHEY, CDR2 SVGAGI. CDR3 nucleotide sequence: TGTGCCAGCGAGCCCATGAGACAGGGTAACAATGAGCAGTTCTTC. Residues: CASEPMRQGNNEQFF.

The V call is TRBV11-2, the J call TRBJ2-7, with 8 bases matching TRBD1. From germline, CDR1 is SGHAT and CDR2 FQNNGV. With 6 bases clipped from V and 3 bases from J, the junction kept 1 base outside the gene matches. The CDR3 length is 12 residues. The CDR3 region is CASRGQGYEQYF. Written as DNA, the CDR3 is TGTGCCAGCAGAGGACAGGGCTACGAGCAGTACTTC. The variable domain in full, with the rest retrieved from reference TRBV11-2 and TRBJ2-7, is EAGVAQSPRYKIIEKRQSVAFWCNPISGHATLYWYQQILGQGPKLLIQFQNNGVVDDSQLPKDRFSAERLKGVDSTLKIQPAKLEDSAVYLCASRGQGYEQYFGPGTRLTVT.

This chain joins TRBV6-5 and TRBJ1-1; D not resolved. The CDR3 has 15 residues. In germline, CDR1 is MNHEY, CDR2 SVGAGI. Trimming removed 0 bases at V and 4 bases at J, with 12 bases between. The CDR3 nucleotides are TGTGCCAGCAGTTACTCGCGGAGGAGCGGCACTGAAGCTTTCTTT. It encodes CASSYSRRSGTEAFF.

The chain uses TRBV29-1 and TRBJ1-1, with D tentatively TRBD1 (5 bases). There are 11 residues in the CDR3. Trimming removed 1 base from V and 6 bases from J, with 6 bases in between. Germline CDR1 reads SQVTM; CDR2 reads ANQGSEA. The CDR3 loop reads CSVEGGAEAFF. In DNA form, the CDR3 reads TGCAGCGTTGAAGGAGGGGCTGAAGCTTTCTTT.

The chain links TRBV29-1 to TRBJ1-1; D is ambiguous. The CDR3 loop spans 12 amino acids. Trimming took 0 bases from V and 5 from J, leaving 7 bases between them. In germline, CDR1 is SQVTM, CDR2 ANQGSEA. The CDR3 spells CSVEDRTTEAFF. The CDR3 nucleotides are TGCAGCGTTGAAGACCGCACGACTGAAGCTTTCTTT.

This clone was counted only a few times. This chain links TRBV4-1 with TRBJ2-7; TRBD1 agrees at 9 bases. Per the germline V gene, CDR1 is MGHRA and CDR2 is YSYEKL. The CDR3 covers 14 residues. V lost 3 bases to trimming and J lost 1 base; unmatched junction nucleotides: 1. DNA for the CDR3: TGCGCCAGCAGCCAGGGACAGGGTTCCTACGAGCAGTACTTC. It encodes CASSQGQGSYEQYF.

The rearrangement uses TRBV7-2 and TRBJ2-1; 11 bases are shared with TRBD2. Germline lookup yields CDR1 SGHTA and CDR2 FQGNSA. Losses at the gene ends were 2 bases for V and 2 bases for J; bases not matched to a gene: 5. CDR3 length equals 17 residues. CDR3 protein: CASSLTFSGGAYNEQFF. Here the CDR3 DNA reads TGTGCCAGCAGCTTAACTTTTAGCGGGGGGGCCTACAATGAGCAGTTCTTC.

The V call is TRBV7-2, the J call TRBJ1-2, with TRBD1 as a possible D gene (6 bases). The V end lost 10 bases, the J end lost 8 bases, and 26 bases lay between the germline ends. The germline V gene encodes CDR1 SGHTA and CDR2 FQGNSA. The CDR3 length is 15 residues. The CDR3 DNA reads as TGTGCCACCGCGAGGCGGGGGGCGGGCTCGTCCGGCTACACCTTC. It codes for CATARRGAGSSGYTF.

The chain joins TRBV7-9 to TRBJ1-1; the D is unclear. From germline, CDR1 is SEHNR and CDR2 FQNEAQ (reference sequence). There are 14 residues in the CDR3. V gave up 1 base and J gave up 4 bases, with 10 bases separating them. CDR3 loop: CASSLDNSLTEAFF. The CDR3 DNA reads TGTGCCAGCAGCTTAGATAACAGCCTCACTGAAGCTTTCTTT. Based on the CDR3 plus reference TRBV7-9 and TRBJ1-1, the full variable domain is DTGVSQNPRHKITKRGQNVTFRCDPISEHNRLYWYRQTLGQGPEFLTYFQNEAQLEKSRLLSDRFSAERPKGSFSTLEIQRTEQGDSAMYLCASSLDNSLTEAFFGQGTRLTVV.

The chain carries TRBV18 and TRBJ1-1; 7 bases fit TRBD1. CDR1 and CDR2 (germline): KGHSH, LQKENI. V lost 4 bases and J lost 4; bases outside the gene matches: 6. The CDR3 is 14 residues long. DNA of the CDR3: TGTGCCAGCTCACAACAGGGGCTGGGCACTGAAGCTTTCTTT. It encodes CASSQQGLGTEAFF.

The rearrangement links TRBV15 to TRBJ1-1; TRBD1 is a possible D gene (6 bases). In germline, CDR1 is LNHNV, CDR2 YYDKDF (reference sequence). V was pared by 0 bases and J by 5 bases, with 13 bases between. The CDR3 is 15 residues long. CDR3 nucleotides: TGTGCCACCAGCAGAGACGAGGGGGGAATGACTGAAGCTTTCTTT. The encoded protein is CATSRDEGGMTEAFF.

The V and J genes are TRBV5-1 and TRBJ2-1; D unclear. The CDR3 consists of 15 residues. The V and J ends lost 2 bases and 1 base respectively, with 10 bases between them. The germline gives CDR1 SGHRS, CDR2 YFSETQ. This CDR3 reads CASSFVGSSYNEQFF. The CDR3 nucleotides read TGCGCCAGCAGCTTTGTAGGTTCTTCCTACAATGAGCAGTTCTTC.

The chain joins TRBV30 to TRBJ1-2, with D unresolved. Germline V gene sequence: CDR1 GTSNPN, CDR2 SVGIG (reference sequence). V shed 2 bases and J shed 5 bases, with 9 bases lying between them. The CDR3 is 12 residues long. The CDR3 sequence is CAWSHPGYGYTF. CDR3 nucleotides: TGTGCCTGGAGTCACCCTGGATATGGCTACACCTTC.

The chain combines TRBV2 with TRBJ1-2, with a possible D match to TRBD1 (5 bases). CDR1 SNHLY and CDR2 FYNNEI come from the germline V gene. This CDR3 is 12 amino acids long. V lost 7 bases and J lost 5, with 11 bases in between. CDR3 loop: CASNPGPYGYTF. The CDR3 DNA is TGTGCCAGCAACCCGGGGCCTTATGGCTACACCTTC. The whole variable domain, filled in from reference TRBV2 and TRBJ1-2, reads EPEVTQTPSHQVTQMGQEVILRCVPISNHLYFYWYRQILGQKVEFLVSFYNNEISEKSEIFDDQFSVERPDGSNFTLKIRSTKLEDSAMYFCASNPGPYGYTFGSGTRLTVV.

The chain carries TRBV2 and TRBJ1-1; TRBD1 agrees at 9 bases. J was trimmed by 4 bases and V by 6 bases; bases with no gene match: 6. This CDR3 contains 14 residues. Germline V gene sequence: CDR1 SNHLY, CDR2 FYNNEI. The CDR3 sequence is CASSSRTGATEAFF. The CDR3 nucleotides are TGTGCCAGCAGCAGTCGGACAGGGGCCACTGAAGCTTTCTTT.

The genes are TRBV6-2 or TRBV6-3 and TRBJ1-5, with 8 bases lining up with TRBD1. CDR1 MNHEY and CDR2 SVGEGT come from the germline V gene. There are 14 residues in the CDR3. V shed 1 base and J 4 bases; nucleotides not matched to a gene: 0. The CDR3 loop reads CASSYWTGNQPQHF. The CDR3 region has the DNA TGTGCCAGCAGTTACTGGACAGGGAATCAGCCCCAGCATTTT.

The chain joins TRBV4-1 to TRBJ2-1; 7 bases map to TRBD1. This CDR3 contains 18 residues. Per the germline V gene, CDR1 is MGHRA and CDR2 is YSYEKL. After removal of 4 bases from V and 3 bases from J, the junction contained 15 bases not matched to a gene. In nucleotides, the CDR3 is TGCGCCAGCAGCCCGCGCGGATTGAACAGGGGCAGCTACAATGAGCAGTTCTTC. Translating gives CASSPRGLNRGSYNEQFF.

The V gene is TRBV9, the J gene TRBJ1-3, with TRBD1 matching over 7 bases. This CDR3 contains 14 residues. The trim removed 3 bases at V and 2 bases at J, leaving 2 bases unmatched. The germline V gene encodes CDR1 SGDLS and CDR2 YYNGEE. The CDR3 nucleotides are TGTGCCAGCAGCGACGACAGGGCTGGAAACACCATATATTTT. The encoded protein is CASSDDRAGNTIYF.

This rearrangement joins TRBV18 to TRBJ1-5, with TRBD1 identical over 11 bases. Germline values: CDR1 KGHSH, CDR2 LQKENI. V shed 5 bases, J shed 7 bases, and the junction held 10 bases outside the gene matches. The CDR3 is 16 amino acids. CDR3 sequence (DNA): TGTGCCAGCTCATCATCCGGGACAGGGGGAGGGCAGCCCCAGCATTTT. Encoded protein: CASSSSGTGGGQPQHF. The full variable domain, in which reference TRBV18 and TRBJ1-5 provide the parts outside the CDR3, is NAGVMQNPRHLVRRRGQEARLRCSPMKGHSHVYWYRQLPEEGLKFMVYLQKENIIDESGMPKERFSAEFPKEGPSILRIQQVVRGDSAAYFCASSSSGTGGGQPQHFGDGTRLSIL.

The chain uses TRBV4-1 and TRBJ2-3; D may be TRBD2 (6 bases). The CDR3 totals 15 residues. Germline assignment: CDR1 MGHRA and CDR2 YSYEKL. The V and J ends lost 6 bases and 0 bases respectively, with 13 bases between them. The CDR3 nucleotides are TGCGCCAGCAGGATTCTCGGGGGAAGCACAGATACGCAGTATTTT. This encodes CASRILGGSTDTQYF.

V is TRBV7-9 and J is TRBJ2-2, with TRBD2 matching 8 bases. The ends lost 2 bases at V and 4 bases at J; junction bases unmatched: 9. This CDR3 region has 17 residues. CDR1 is SEHNR, CDR2 FQNEAQ, per germline (reference sequence). The CDR3, as DNA: TGTGCCAGCAGCTTATCGGCCGGGGGGGCTAGCACCGGGGAGCTGTTTTTT. Residues: CASSLSAGGASTGELFF.

This rearrangement joins TRBV7-2 to TRBJ1-6; perhaps TRBD1 as D (6 bases). This CDR3 comprises 14 residues. CDR1 is SGHTA and CDR2 is FQGNSA in the germline V gene. V lost 5 bases to trimming and J lost 7 bases, with 12 bases between them. CDR3 DNA: TGTGCCAGCAGCCACAGGGCCGAGAATTCACCCCTCCACTTT. Amino acids: CASSHRAENSPLHF.

This clone was detected once. This chain joins TRBV30 and TRBJ1-5; tentatively, D is TRBD1 (5 bases). The CDR3 is 15 residues long. CDR1 GTSNPN and CDR2 SVGIG come from the germline V gene (reference sequence). V lost 2 bases to trimming and J lost 2 bases, with 13 bases between them. CDR3 sequence reads: CAWSIQGGGNQPQHF. The CDR3 region has the DNA TGTGCCTGGAGTATCCAGGGCGGGGGCAATCAGCCCCAGCATTTT. Combining the CDR3 with reference TRBV30 and TRBJ1-5 gives the whole variable domain SQTIHQWPATLVQPVGSPLSLECTVEGTSNPNLYWYRQAAGRGLQLLFYSVGIGQISSEVPQNLSASRPQDRQFILSSKKLLLSDSGFYLCAWSIQGGGNQPQHFGDGTRLSIL.

The rearrangement links TRBV11-2 to TRBJ2-1; no clear D gene. Germline CDR1 SGHAT, CDR2 FQNNGV. This CDR3 region has 11 residues. Deletions cut 1 base from V and 9 bases from J, with 4 bases between. The CDR3 protein is CASSLGAEQFF. CDR3 DNA: TGTGCCAGCAGCTTAGGGGCTGAGCAGTTCTTC.